The 12 T cell receptor beta chains reported below all come from one sample, sequenced in a study of shared clonotypes between healthy human individuals. CD45RO negativity and positive selection for CCR7 defined naive CD8 cells, a population that excluded terminally differentiated effector memory CD45RA+ cells. Some clones are missing from TCRdb's copy, which holds only in-frame ones; the method was immunoSEQ multiplex PCR. The sample records over 2 million clones, just under 95% being singletons. The sample consisted of naive CD8+ T cells sorted from blood. The receptor source for this set is a young man in good health.

V and J are TRBV6-5 and TRBJ2-7, with D possibly being TRBD1 or TRBD2 (6 bases each). Germline V gene data show CDR1 as MNHEY and CDR2 as SVGAGI. The CDR3 spans 14 residues. V was trimmed by 0 bases and J by 5 bases, leaving 11 bases between them. The CDR3 sequence: CASSYSVGGDEQYF. DNA for the CDR3: TGTGCCAGCAGTTACTCTGTGGGGGGCGACGAGCAGTACTTC.

The chain recombines TRBV6-6 with TRBJ2-1; 10 bases fit TRBD2. The V gene's germline CDR1 is MNHNY and CDR2 SVGAGI (reference sequence). The CDR3 spans 16 residues. J was trimmed by 6 bases and V by 2 bases; bases with no gene match: 7. The CDR3 bases are TGTGCCAGCAGTTACCCTTTGAGCGGGGGGGTCAATGAGCAGTTCTTC. Its protein is CASSYPLSGGVNEQFF.

Concerning this clone: In the same sample, other DNA sequences code for this CDR3. V gene TRBV4-3 combines with J gene TRBJ1-2; D gene unclear. This CDR3 region has 14 residues. Trimming stripped 0 bases from V and 2 bases from J, with 7 bases between. CDR1 and CDR2 from the germline V gene are LGHNA and YSLEER. CDR3 loop: CASSQDRANYGYTF. CDR3 coding DNA: TGCGCCAGCAGCCAAGATAGGGCGAACTATGGCTACACCTTC.

This clone was seen only once. This chain uses TRBV14 with TRBJ2-1; unclear D gene. V shed 4 bases and J shed 0 bases, with 10 bases lying between them. CDR3 length: 15 amino acids. Germline V lookup: CDR1 SGHDN, CDR2 FVKESK. The CDR3 loop reads CASSLVPSSYNEQFF. For the CDR3, the DNA is TGTGCCAGCAGCCTGGTCCCTAGCTCCTACAATGAGCAGTTCTTC.

Points on this clone: This CDR3 is also generated by other DNA sequences in the sample. This chain joins TRBV27 and TRBJ2-7, with a weak D call TRBD1 (5 bases). CDR1 and CDR2 from the germline V gene are MNHEY and SMNVEV (reference sequence). With 2 bases removed from V and 1 base from J, the gap between germline ends came to 9 bases. This CDR3 contains 14 residues. The CDR3 reads CASSLVDRSYEQYF. The CDR3 DNA sequence: TGTGCCAGCAGTTTAGTCGACAGATCCTACGAGCAGTACTTC.

As concerns this clone: Other DNA sequences in this sample translate to the same CDR3. This chain uses TRBV2 with TRBJ1-5, with D perhaps matching TRBD1 (5 bases). The germline gives CDR1 SNHLY, CDR2 FYNNEI. The V end lost 1 base, the J end lost 7 bases, and 8 bases lay between the germline ends. The CDR3 runs to 13 residues. CDR3 nucleotide sequence: TGTGCCAGCAGTGAAGAGGGGTGGCAGCCCCAGCATTTT. Its protein product is CASSEEGWQPQHF.

The V and J genes are TRBV5-1 and TRBJ2-7; a weak D match, TRBD2 (7 bases). The CDR3 spans 18 residues. Per germline, CDR1 SGHRS and CDR2 YFSETQ. The V gene lost 1 base and the J gene lost 1 base, with 21 bases spanning the gap. The CDR3 DNA is TGCGCCAGCAGCTTGAGGGGGGCATCCCTTAGCGGGTCCTACGAGCAGTACTTC. It translates to CASSLRGASLSGSYEQYF.

The chain carries TRBV7-9 and TRBJ1-1; D unclear. V lost 3 bases to trimming and J lost 0 bases, with 17 bases between them. Per germline, CDR1 SEHNR and CDR2 FQNEAQ (reference sequence). The CDR3 extends over 17 amino acids. This CDR3 is CASSFSQTDSMNTEAFF. CDR3 bases: TGTGCCAGCAGCTTTTCTCAGACGGACTCCATGAACACTGAAGCTTTCTTT.

This sequence joins TRBV2 and TRBJ2-7; TRBD1 aligns across 8 bases. The germline CDR1 and CDR2 sequences are SNHLY and FYNNEI. The CDR3 runs 15 residues. With 5 bases clipped from V and 2 bases from J, the junction kept 8 bases outside the gene matches. CDR3 in DNA: TGTGCCAGCAGTCAGCCGAGGACAGGGCCCTACGAGCAGTACTTC. Residues: CASSQPRTGPYEQYF.

This chain links TRBV28 with TRBJ1-2; 7 bases map to TRBD1. V gave up 2 bases and J gave up 4 bases; unmatched junction bases: 4. Per the germline V gene, CDR1 is MDHEN and CDR2 is SYDVKM. The CDR3 has 14 residues. CDR3 nucleotides: TGTGCCAGCAGTTTAGACAGGGCTGCCTATGGCTACACCTTC. Amino acid sequence: CASSLDRAAYGYTF.

The count of this clone is one. The CDR3 reads CASSQEAGYTGELFF. The CDR3 coding sequence is TGCGCCAGCAGCCAAGAGGCGGGATACACCGGGGAGCTGTTTTTT. The V and J genes are TRBV4-1 and TRBJ2-2, with D perhaps TRBD2 (6 bases). Germline-derived CDR1 and CDR2 are MGHRA and YSYEKL. Trimming stripped 0 bases from V and 3 bases from J, with 8 bases between. This CDR3 is 15 amino acids long.

Remarks on this clone: Other DNA sequences from this sample encode an identical CDR3 as well. This chain joins TRBV4-1 and TRBJ1-1; the D is unclear. Trimming pared 1 base from V and 0 bases from J, leaving 9 bases between. The CDR3 sequence is 15 residues long. The germline V gene has CDR1 MGHRA and CDR2 YSYEKL. The CDR3 coding sequence is TGCGCCAGCAGCCAAGCCCCGGGGATGAACACTGAAGCTTTCTTT. It yields the protein CASSQAPGMNTEAFF.